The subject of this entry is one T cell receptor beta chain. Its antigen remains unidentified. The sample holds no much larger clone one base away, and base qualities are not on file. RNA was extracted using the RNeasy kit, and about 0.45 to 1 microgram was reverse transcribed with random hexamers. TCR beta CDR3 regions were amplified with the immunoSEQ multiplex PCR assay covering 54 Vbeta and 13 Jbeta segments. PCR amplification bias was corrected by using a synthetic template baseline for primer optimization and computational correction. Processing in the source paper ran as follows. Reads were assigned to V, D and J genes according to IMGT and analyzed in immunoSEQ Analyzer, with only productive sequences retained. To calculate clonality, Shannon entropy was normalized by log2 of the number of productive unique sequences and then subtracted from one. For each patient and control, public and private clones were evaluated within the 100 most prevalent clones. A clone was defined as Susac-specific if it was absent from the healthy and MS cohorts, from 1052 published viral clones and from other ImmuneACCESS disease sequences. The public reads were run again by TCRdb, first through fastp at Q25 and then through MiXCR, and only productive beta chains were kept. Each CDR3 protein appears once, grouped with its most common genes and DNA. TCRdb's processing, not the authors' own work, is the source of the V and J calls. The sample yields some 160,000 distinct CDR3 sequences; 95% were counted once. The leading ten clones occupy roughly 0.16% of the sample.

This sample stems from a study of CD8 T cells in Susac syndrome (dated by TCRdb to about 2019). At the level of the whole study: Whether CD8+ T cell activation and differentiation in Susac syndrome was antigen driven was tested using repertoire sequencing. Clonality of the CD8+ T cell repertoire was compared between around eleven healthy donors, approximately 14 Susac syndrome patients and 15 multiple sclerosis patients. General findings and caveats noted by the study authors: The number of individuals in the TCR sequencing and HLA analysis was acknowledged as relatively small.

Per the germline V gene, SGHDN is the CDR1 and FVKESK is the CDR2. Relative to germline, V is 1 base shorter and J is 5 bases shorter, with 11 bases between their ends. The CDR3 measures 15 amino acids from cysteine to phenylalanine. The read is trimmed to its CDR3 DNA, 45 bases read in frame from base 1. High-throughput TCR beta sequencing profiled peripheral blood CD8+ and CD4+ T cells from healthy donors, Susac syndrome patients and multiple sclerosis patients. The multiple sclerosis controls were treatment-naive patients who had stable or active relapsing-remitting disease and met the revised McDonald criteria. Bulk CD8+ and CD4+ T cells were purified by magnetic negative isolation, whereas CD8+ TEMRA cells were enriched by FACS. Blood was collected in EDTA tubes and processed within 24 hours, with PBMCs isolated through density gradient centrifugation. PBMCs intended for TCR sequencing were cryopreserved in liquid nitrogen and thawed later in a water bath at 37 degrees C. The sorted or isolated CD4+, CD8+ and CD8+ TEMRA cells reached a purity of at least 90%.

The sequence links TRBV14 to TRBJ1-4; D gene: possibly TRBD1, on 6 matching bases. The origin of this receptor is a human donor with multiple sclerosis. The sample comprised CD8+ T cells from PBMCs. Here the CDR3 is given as CASSQAPGENEKLFF. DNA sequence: TGTGCCAGCAGCCAAGCCCCAGGGGAAAATGAAAAACTGTTTTTT.